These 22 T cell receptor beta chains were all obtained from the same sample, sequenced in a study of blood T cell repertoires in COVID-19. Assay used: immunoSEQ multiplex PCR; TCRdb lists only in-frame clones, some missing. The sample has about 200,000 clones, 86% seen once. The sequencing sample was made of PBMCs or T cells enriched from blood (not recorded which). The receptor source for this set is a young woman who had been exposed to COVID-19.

The CDR3 loop is CASSIQGYSNQPQHF. The CDR3 DNA sequence: TGTGCCAGCAGCATACAGGGGTATAGCAATCAGCCCCAGCATTTT. This chain connects TRBV5-8 to TRBJ1-5; 7 bases line up with TRBD1. Trimming took 4 bases from V and 0 from J; bases not matched to a gene: 4. The CDR3 sequence is 15 residues long. CDR1 is SGHTS, CDR2 YDEGEE, per germline.

CDR3 loop: CASSLEEGQGYYGYTF. The CDR3 nucleotides are TGTGCCAGCAGCTTGGAAGAGGGACAGGGATATTATGGCTACACCTTC. The chain employs TRBV5-8 and TRBJ1-2; TRBD1 agrees at 9 bases. From germline, CDR1 is SGHTS and CDR2 YDEGEE. CDR3 length equals 16 residues. V lost 0 bases and J lost 5; bases outside the gene matches: 8.

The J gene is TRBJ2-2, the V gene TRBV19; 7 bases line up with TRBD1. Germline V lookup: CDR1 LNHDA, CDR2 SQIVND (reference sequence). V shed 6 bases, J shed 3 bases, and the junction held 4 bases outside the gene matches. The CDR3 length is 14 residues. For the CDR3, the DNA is TGTGCCAGTAGGTCGGGACAGCACACCGGGGAGCTGTTTTTT. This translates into CASRSGQHTGELFF. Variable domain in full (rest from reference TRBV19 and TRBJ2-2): DGGITQSPKYLFRKEGQNVTLSCEQNLNHDAMYWYRQDPGQGLRLIYYSQIVNDFQKGDIAEGYSVSREKKESFPLTVTSAQKNPTAFYLCASRSGQHTGELFFGEGSRLTVL.

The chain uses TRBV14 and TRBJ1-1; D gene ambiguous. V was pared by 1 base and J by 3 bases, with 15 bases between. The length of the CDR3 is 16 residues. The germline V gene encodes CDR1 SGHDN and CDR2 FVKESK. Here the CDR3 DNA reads TGTGCCAGCAGCCAAGTATACGGGTTCGTGGACACTGAAGCTTTCTTT. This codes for CASSQVYGFVDTEAFF.

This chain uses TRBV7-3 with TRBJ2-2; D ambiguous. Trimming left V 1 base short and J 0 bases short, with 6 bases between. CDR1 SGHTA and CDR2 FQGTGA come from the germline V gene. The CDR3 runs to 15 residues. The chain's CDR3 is CASSLRAPNTGELFF. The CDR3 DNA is TGTGCCAGCAGCTTAAGGGCACCGAACACCGGGGAGCTGTTTTTT.

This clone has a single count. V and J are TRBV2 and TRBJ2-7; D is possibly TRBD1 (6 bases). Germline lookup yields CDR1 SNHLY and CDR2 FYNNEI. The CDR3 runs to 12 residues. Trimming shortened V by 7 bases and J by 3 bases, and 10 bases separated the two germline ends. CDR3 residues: CASTQGSYEQYF. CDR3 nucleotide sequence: TGTGCCAGCACGCAGGGGAGCTACGAGCAGTACTTC.

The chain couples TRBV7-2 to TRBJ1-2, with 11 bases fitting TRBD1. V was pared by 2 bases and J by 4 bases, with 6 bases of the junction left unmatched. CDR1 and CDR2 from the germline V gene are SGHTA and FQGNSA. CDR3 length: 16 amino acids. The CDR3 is CASSLKRDRGGYGYTF. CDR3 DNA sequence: TGTGCCAGCAGCTTAAAGCGGGACAGGGGGGGCTATGGCTACACCTTC.

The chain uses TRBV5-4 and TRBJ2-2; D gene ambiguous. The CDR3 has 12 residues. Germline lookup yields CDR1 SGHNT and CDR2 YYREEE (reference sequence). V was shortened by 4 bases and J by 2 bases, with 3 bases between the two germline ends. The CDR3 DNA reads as TGTGCCAGCAGCCCTAACACCGGGGAGCTGTTTTTT. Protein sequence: CASSPNTGELFF.

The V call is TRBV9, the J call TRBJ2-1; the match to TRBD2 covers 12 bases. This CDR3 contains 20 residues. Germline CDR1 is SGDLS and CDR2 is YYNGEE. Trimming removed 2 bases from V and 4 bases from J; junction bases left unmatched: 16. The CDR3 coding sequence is TGTGCCAGCAGCGTCCAACCATCTAGCGGGGGGGCCCTCGCTTACAATGAGCAGTTCTTC. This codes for CASSVQPSSGGALAYNEQFF.

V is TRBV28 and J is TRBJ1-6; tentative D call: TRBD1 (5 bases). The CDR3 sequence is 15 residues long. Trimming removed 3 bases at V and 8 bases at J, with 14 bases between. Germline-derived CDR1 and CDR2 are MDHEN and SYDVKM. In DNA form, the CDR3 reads TGTGCCAGCAGTTTCGGGGGAGTAAGGGATTCACCCCTCCACTTT. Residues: CASSFGGVRDSPLHF.

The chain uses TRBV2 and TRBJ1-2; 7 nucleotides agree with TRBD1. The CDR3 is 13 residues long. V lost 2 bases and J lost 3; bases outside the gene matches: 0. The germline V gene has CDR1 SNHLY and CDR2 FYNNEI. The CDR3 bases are TGTGCCAGCAGTGAACAGGGGGACTATGGCTACACCTTC. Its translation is CASSEQGDYGYTF.

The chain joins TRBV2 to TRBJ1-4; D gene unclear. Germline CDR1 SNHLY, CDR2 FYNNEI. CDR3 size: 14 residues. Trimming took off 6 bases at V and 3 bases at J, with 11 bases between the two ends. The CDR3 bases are TGTGCCAGCAGAGCCGGTAGCCCTAATGAAAAACTGTTTTTT. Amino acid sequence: CASRAGSPNEKLFF.

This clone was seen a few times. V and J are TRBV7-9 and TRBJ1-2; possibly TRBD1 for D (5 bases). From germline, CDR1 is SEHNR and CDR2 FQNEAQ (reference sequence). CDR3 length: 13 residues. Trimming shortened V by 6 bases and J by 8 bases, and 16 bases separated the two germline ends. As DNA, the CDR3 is TGTGCCAGCAGAGAAGGGTCAGGGAGGGGCTACACCTTC. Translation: CASREGSGRGYTF. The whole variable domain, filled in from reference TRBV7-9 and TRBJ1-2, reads DTGVSQNPRHKITKRGQNVTFRCDPISEHNRLYWYRQTLGQGPEFLTYFQNEAQLEKSRLLSDRFSAERPKGSFSTLEIQRTEQGDSAMYLCASREGSGRGYTFGSGTRLTVV.

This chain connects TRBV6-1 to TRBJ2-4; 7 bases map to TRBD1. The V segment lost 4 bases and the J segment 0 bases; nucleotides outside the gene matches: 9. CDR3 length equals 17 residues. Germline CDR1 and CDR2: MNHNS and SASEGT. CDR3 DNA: TGTGCCAGCAGTGTCCCTGAGGGGGCAGGAGCCAAAAACATTCAGTACTTC. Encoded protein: CASSVPEGAGAKNIQYF.

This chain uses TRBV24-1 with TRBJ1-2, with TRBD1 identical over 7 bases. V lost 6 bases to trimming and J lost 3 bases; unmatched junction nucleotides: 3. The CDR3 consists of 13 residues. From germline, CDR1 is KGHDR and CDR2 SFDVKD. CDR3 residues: CATSQGEYYGYTF. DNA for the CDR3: TGTGCCACCAGTCAGGGGGAGTACTATGGCTACACCTTC.

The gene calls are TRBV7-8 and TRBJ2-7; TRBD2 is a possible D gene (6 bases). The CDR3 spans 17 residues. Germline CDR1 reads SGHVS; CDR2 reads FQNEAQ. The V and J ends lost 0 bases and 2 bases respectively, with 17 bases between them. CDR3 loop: CASSLAHTGVFTYEQYF. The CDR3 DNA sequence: TGTGCCAGCAGCTTAGCCCATACGGGGGTATTCACCTACGAGCAGTACTTC.

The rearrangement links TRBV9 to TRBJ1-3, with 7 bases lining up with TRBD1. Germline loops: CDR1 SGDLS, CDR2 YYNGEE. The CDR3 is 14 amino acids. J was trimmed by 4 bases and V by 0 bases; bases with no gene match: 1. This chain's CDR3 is CASSVGGQGNTIYF. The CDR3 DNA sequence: TGTGCCAGCAGCGTAGGGGGACAGGGAAACACCATATATTTT.

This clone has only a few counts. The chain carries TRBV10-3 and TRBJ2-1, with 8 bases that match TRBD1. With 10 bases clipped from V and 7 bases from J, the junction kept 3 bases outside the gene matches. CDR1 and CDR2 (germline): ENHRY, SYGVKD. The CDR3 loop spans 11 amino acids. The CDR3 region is CATGQGNEQFF. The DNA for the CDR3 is TGTGCCACCGGACAGGGTAATGAGCAGTTCTTC.

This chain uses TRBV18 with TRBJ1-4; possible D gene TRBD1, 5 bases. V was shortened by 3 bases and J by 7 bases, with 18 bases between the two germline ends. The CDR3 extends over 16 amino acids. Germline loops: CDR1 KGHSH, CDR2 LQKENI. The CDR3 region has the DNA TGTGCCAGCTCACCCACGACAGCCAGCAATAGTGAAAAACTGTTTTTT. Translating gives CASSPTTASNSEKLFF.

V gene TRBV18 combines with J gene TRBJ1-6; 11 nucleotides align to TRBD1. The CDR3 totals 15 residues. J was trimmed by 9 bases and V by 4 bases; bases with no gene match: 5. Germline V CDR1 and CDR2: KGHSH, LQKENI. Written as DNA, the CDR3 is TGTGCCAGCTCACAGGACAGGGGGCGAGGTTCACCCCTCCACTTT. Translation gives CASSQDRGRGSPLHF.

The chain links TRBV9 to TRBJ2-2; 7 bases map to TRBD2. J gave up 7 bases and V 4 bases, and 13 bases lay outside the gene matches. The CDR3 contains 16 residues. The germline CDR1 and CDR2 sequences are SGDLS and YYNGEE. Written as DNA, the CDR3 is TGTGCCAGCAGCCTAACGGATAGCGGGCCCGACGGGGAGCTGTTTTTT. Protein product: CASSLTDSGPDGELFF. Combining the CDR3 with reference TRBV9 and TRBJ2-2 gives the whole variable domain DSGVTQTPKHLITATGQRVTLRCSPRSGDLSVYWYQQSLDQGLQFLIQYYNGEERAKGNILERFSAQQFPDLHSELNLSSLELGDSALYFCASSLTDSGPDGELFFGEGSRLTVL.

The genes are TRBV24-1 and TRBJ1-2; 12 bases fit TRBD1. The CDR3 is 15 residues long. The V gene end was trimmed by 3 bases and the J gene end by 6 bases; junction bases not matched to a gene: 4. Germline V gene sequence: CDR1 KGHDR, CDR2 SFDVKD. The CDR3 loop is CATSDPGTGGDGYTF. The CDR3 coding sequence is TGTGCCACCAGTGATCCCGGGACAGGGGGCGATGGCTACACCTTC.